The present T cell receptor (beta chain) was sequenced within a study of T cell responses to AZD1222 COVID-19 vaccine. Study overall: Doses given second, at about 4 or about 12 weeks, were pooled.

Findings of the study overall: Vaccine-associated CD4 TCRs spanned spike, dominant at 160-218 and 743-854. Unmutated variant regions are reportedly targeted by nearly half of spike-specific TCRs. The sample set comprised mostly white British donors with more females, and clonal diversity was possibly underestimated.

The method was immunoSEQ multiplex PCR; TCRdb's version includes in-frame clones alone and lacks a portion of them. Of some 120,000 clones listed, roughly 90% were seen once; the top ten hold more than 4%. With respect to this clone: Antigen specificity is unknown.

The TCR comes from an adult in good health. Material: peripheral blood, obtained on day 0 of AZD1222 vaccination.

The CDR3 nucleotides are TGCGCCAGCAGATCCATAGGGGGACCCTCCTACGAGCAGTACTTC. Translated, it gives CASRSIGGPSYEQYF. The chain couples TRBV4-1 to TRBJ2-7, with TRBD1 as a possible D gene (6 bases). The CDR3 consists of 15 residues. From germline, CDR1 is MGHRA and CDR2 YSYEKL. The V gene lost 6 bases and the J gene lost 0 bases, with 15 bases spanning the gap.